This T cell receptor (beta chain) was observed in a study of response to subunit inactivated influenza vaccine (dated by TCRdb to about 2018). At the level of the whole study: To follow how T cells responded to a trivalent subunit inactivated influenza vaccine, the researchers relied on deep quantitative profiling of the T cell receptor repertoire.

What the study reported, not specific to this receptor: The authors proposed that each seasonal influenza vaccination may bring in only a limited number of new T cells.

On this clonotype: It lacks a known antigen. Base qualities are not provided; no much larger clone lies one nucleotide away.

V and J are trimmed by 7 bases and 3 bases, and the gene matches miss 5 bases of the junction. From the cysteine through the phenylalanine, the CDR3 covers 13 amino acids. Of the read, only the CDR3 DNA is kept; its 39 bases are in frame from base 1. CDR1 DFQATT and CDR2 SNEGSKA are derived from the germline V gene (reference sequence). To prepare the library, RT-PCR was applied. TCRdb shows the sequencer as Illumina HiSeq 2500. TCRdb itself trimmed the public reads at Q25 with fastp, ran MiXCR and retained productive beta chains. Rows with a matching CDR3 protein are joined into one entry that keeps the most common DNA and genes. This sample comprises about 570,000 distinct CDR3 sequences, about 10% of them detected only once. The leading ten clones occupy more than 9.5% of the sample. This sample also belongs to another study, concerning T cells expressing NK-cell markers. As that second study puts it: 5'RACE template switching, by which a universal primer site and unique molecular identifiers were added, was used to make TCR beta cDNA libraries. About eight donors provided sorted CD3+CD56+NKG2C+, CD3+CD56+NKG2C- and CD3+CD56-NKG2C+ T-cell subsets, whose TCR beta-chain repertoires were profiled. Among the eight sequenced donors, only one was HCMV-seronegative, while the other seven were HCMV-seropositive. To restrict sorting to alphabetaTCR-expressing T cells, an anti-gammadeltaTCR antibody was added in several experiments. In several donors, the dominant CD3+CD56+NKG2C+ clonotypes ranked among the top 10 CD8+ clonotypes, making up roughly 1.0-7.0% of CD8+ T cells. Those dominant clonotypes were again the most abundant among CD3+CD56-NKG2C+ cells in a handful of donors, at roughly 25-60.1%. It remained unclear whether the expanded NKG2C-expressing T cell clones were specific for HCMV antigens. The eight sequenced donors were randomly selected healthy volunteers, three men and five women. To determine HCMV serostatus, a commercial ELISA kit was used to detect HCMV-specific IgG in serum. Peripheral blood mononuclear cells were isolated from blood by Ficoll density gradient centrifugation. For more than 5 donors, unsorted PBMC were also used to sequence bulk peripheral blood T-cell repertoires. cDNA synthesis was primed from the TCR beta constant segment and was followed by two successive PCR amplification steps. Sequencing of the libraries produced 2 x 150 bp reads on Illumina HiSeq 2000/2500, MiSeq or NextSeq. MIGEC handled demultiplexing of the reads and grouping by UMI, while MiTCR was used to assemble and quantify clonotypes. To exclude erroneous sequences, only TCR cDNA sequences supported by at least two reads were retained. Downstream repertoire analysis used the tcR package, and clonotypes were matched across fractions by CDR3 nucleotide sequence plus V segment. VDJmatch was used to annotate antigen specificity against VDJdb, with one amino acid substitution in CDR3 permitted.

The chain joins TRBV20-1 to TRBJ2-7, with 11 central nucleotides matching TRBD2. This specimen was PBMCs from blood, taken on the day of vaccination. This receptor was obtained from a man in his fifties or sixties who received an inactivated influenza vaccine. Donor details come from another sample of the same person, matched by shared clones. The nucleotide sequence is TGCAGTGTCAGACTAGCGGGGCACTACGAGCAGTACTTC. Its coded protein is CSVRLAGHYEQYF.